This T cell receptor (beta chain) was sequenced during a study of cytomegalovirus exposure and HLA in healthy donors. Study background: In a previous analysis, around 120 million unique TCR beta sequences were found from about 190 million T cells. An early release of data contained some 80 million unique TCRs, which came from HLA-typed donors.

Trimming removed 3 bases at V and 3 bases at J, with 15 bases between. CDR1 is KGHSH and CDR2 is LQKENI in the germline V gene. CDR3 size: 15 residues. Primers: 60 Vbeta forward and 13 Jbeta reverse. TCRdb keeps only in-frame clones here, not all; method: immunoSEQ multiplex PCR. The sample lists 100,000 to 150,000 clones, over 65% occurring once. The specimen sequenced was PBMCs. The chain carries TRBV18 and TRBJ2-7; weak D call: TRBD1 (5 bases). This sequence was found in a man younger than 30 in good health and CMV-seronegative. The CDR3 protein is CASSPRSGKDYEQYF. For the CDR3, the DNA is TGTGCCAGCTCACCCAGATCAGGGAAGGACTACGAGCAGTACTTC.